This T cell receptor beta chain was found in a study of blood T cells in healthy people across ages. Alongside a J-beta primer mix, a sample-barcoded 5' primer served in a second PCR lasting about 6 to 12 cycles. TCRdb analysed the 5' RACE reads with MiXCR anew, one entry per CDR3 protein. Seen here are roughly 1,500,000 distinct CDR3 sequences, roughly 40% observed once, and the top ten hold under 8%. This clonotype has more than one count but fewer than ten. CDR3 size: 15 residues. The V gene's germline CDR1 is SQVTM and CDR2 ANQGSEA. The receptor's source is a woman aged 18-29 years in good health. This chain connects TRBV29-1 to TRBJ2-5, with D perhaps TRBD1 or TRBD2 (5 bases each). The J call may be wrong; the DNA end is better matched by TRBJ2-7. The sequenced sample was blood. The CDR3 DNA is TGCAGCGTCCGCCCCGGGACCCTCCCGTCGTCCGAGCAGTACTTC. Amino acids: CSVRPGTLPSSEQYF.